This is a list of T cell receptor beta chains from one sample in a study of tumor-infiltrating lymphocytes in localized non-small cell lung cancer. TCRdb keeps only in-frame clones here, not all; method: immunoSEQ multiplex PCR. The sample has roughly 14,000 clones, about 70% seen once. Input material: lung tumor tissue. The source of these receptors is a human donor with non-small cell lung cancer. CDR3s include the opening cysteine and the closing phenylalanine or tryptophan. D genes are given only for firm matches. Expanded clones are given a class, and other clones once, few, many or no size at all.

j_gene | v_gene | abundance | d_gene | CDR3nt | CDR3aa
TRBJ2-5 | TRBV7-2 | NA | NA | TGTGCCAGCAGCTTAGGTGCGGGTCCTTTAAAAGAGACCCAGTACTTC | CASSLGAGPLKETQYF
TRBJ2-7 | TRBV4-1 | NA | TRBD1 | TGCGCCGGCAGCCTTCGGACAGGGGACGAGCAGTACTTC | CAGSLRTGDEQYF
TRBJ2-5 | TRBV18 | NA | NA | TGTGCCAGCTCACCATTCAGGGAAGAGACCCAGTACTTC | CASSPFREETQYF
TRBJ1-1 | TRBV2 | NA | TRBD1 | TGTGCCAGCAGTGGACAGGGAGGGAACACTGAAGCTTTCTTT | CASSGQGGNTEAFF
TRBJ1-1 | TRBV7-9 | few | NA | TGTGCCAGCAGCTTAGTATCGGACACTGAAGCTTTCTTT | CASSLVSDTEAFF
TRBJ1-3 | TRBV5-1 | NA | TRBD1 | TGCGCCAGCAGCCTACGGACAGGGCTGGTTCCGGGAAACACCATATATTTT | CASSLRTGLVPGNTIYF
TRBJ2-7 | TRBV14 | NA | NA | TGTGCCAGCAGCCAAGATCTCTACTACGAGCAGTACTTC | CASSQDLYYEQYF
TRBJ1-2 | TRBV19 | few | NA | TGTGCCAGTAGTGGACAGCCCGATAACTATGGCTACACCTTC | CASSGQPDNYGYTF
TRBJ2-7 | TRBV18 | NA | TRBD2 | TGTGCCAGCTCACCACTGTCTACTAGCGGGACCTACGAGCAGTACTTC | CASSPLSTSGTYEQYF
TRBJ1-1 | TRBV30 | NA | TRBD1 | TGTGCCTGGAGCCCTCCTATCCGACAGGGGGGAGCTTTCTTT | CAWSPPIRQGGAFF
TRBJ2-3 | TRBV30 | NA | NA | TGTGCCTGGAGAAGGGGCCGGACAGATACGCAGTATTTT | CAWRRGRTDTQYF
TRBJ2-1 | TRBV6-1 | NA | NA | TGTGCCAGCAGTGAACCCCTGGACTACCACAATGAGCAGTTCTTC | CASSEPLDYHNEQFF
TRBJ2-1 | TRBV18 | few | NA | TGTGCCAGCTCACCCACCCGGGTCAGGGGTTCTAACAATGAGCAGTTCTTC | CASSPTRVRGSNNEQFF
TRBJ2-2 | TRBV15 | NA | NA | TGTGCCACCAGCAGAGATCGGCGGCCGTCGAACACCGGGGAGCTGTTTTTT | CATSRDRRPSNTGELFF
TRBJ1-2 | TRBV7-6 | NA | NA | TGTGCCAGCAGCTTAGATGGTTATGGTGGCTACACCTTC | CASSLDGYGGYTF
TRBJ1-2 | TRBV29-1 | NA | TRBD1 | TGCAGCGTTGTGCCGGGACAGGTTAACTATGGCTACACCTTC | CSVVPGQVNYGYTF
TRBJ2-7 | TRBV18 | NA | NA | TGTGCCAGCTCACCACCAGGTCTAGGGTCCTACGAGCAGTACTTC | CASSPPGLGSYEQYF
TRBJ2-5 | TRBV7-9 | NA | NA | TGTGCCAGCAGCCTCAGGGGCGTACGCTTCCAAGAGACCCAGTACTTC | CASSLRGVRFQETQYF
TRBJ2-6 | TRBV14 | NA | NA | TGTGCCAGCAGCCATGAGGGCGGTGGGGCCAACGTCCTGACTTTC | CASSHEGGGANVLTF
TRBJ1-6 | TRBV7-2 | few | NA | TGTGCCAGCAGTTACCAGGGAGATTCACCCCTCCACTTT | CASSYQGDSPLHF
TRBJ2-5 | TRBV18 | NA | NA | TGTGCCAGCTCACCATTCAGGGAAGGGACCCAGTACTTC | CASSPFREGTQYF
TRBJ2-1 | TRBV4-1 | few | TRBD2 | TGCGCCAGCAGCATCCCTAGCGGGGGACGAAGTGAGCAGTTCTTC | CASSIPSGGRSEQFF
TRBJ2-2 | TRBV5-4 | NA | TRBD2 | TGTGCCAGCAGCACAGCGGGAGGCAAGACCGGGGAGCTGTTTTTT | CASSTAGGKTGELFF
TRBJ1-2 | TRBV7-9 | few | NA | TGTGCCAGCAGCCAATCACACGTCTGGGGAAGCTACACCTTC | CASSQSHVWGSYTF
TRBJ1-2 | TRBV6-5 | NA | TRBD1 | TGTGCCAGCTCCCGGACAGGGCCCTATGGCTACACCTTC | CASSRTGPYGYTF
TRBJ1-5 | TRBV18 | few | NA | TGTGCCAGCTCATCAGATTGGGGGGCTCGTCAGCCCCAGCATTTT | CASSSDWGARQPQHF
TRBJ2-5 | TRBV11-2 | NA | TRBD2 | TGTGCCAGCAGCGGCGGACTAGGGAAAGAGACCCAGTACTTC | CASSGGLGKETQYF
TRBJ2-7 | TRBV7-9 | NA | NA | TGTGCCAGCAGCTTAGCGCAGGGAAATTTATACGAGCAGTACTTC | CASSLAQGNLYEQYF
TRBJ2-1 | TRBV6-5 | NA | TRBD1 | TGTGCCAGCAGTTATGACAGGGACGGGAATGAGCAGTTCTTC | CASSYDRDGNEQFF
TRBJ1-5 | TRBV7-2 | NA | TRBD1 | TGTGCCAGCAGCCCGACGACAGGGGGCGGTAATCAGCCCCAGCATTTT | CASSPTTGGGNQPQHF
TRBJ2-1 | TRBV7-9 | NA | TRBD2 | TGTGCCAGCAGCCACCCGGGCGGGAGGATCAGAAATGAGCAGTTCTTC | CASSHPGGRIRNEQFF
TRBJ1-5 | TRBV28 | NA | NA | TGTGCCAGCAGGGGGGCCAGCAATCAGCCCCAGCATTTT | CASRGASNQPQHF
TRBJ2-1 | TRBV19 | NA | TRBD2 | TGTGCCAGTAGTATACCTAGCGGGAGCAGGAATGAGCAGTTCTTC | CASSIPSGSRNEQFF
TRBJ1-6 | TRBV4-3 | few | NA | TGCGCCAGCAGCCAAGTGACGGTGTATAATTCACCCCTCCACTTT | CASSQVTVYNSPLHF
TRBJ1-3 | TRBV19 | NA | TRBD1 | TGTGCCAGTAGAGGCGGGACAGCTTCTGGAAACACCATATATTTT | CASRGGTASGNTIYF